One and the same sample provided the 22 T cell receptor delta chains below, sequenced in a study of gammadelta T cells in human blood. TCRdb called clones from the RT-PCR reads again using CATT. Of around 700 delta-chain clones in the sample, over 55% were seen once. The sample taken for sequencing was Vgamma9Vdelta2 gamma-delta T cells from cord blood. Receptors were obtained from a newborn.

About this clone: With a much larger clone just one base away, this may be a read error. This specimen includes other DNA sequences encoding the same CDR3. This chain links TRDV2 with TRDJ3, with D perhaps matching TRDD3 (5 bases). The CDR3 is 17 residues long. Germline values: CDR1 GEAIGNYY, CDR2 EKD. In nucleotides, the CDR3 is TGTGCCTGTGACACCCTGTCTAGCTCCTGGGACACTCGACAGATGTTTTTC. Encoded protein: CACDTLSSSWDTRQMFF.

About this clone itself: This clone may be a read error of a much larger clone one base away. The chain combines TRDV2 with TRDJ3; 13 bases are shared with TRDD3. This CDR3 has 19 amino acids. Germline assignment: CDR1 GEAIGNYY and CDR2 EKD. The CDR3 sequence is CACDYTGGYASWDTRLMFF. CDR3 DNA sequence: TGTGCCTGTGACTATACTGGGGGATACGCCTCCTGGGACACTCGACTGATGTTTTTC.

On this clone itself: This likely stems from a read error, as it lies one base from a far larger clone. This CDR3 is also generated by other DNA sequences in the sample. The V gene is TRDV2, the J gene TRDJ2, with 11 bases that match TRDD3. CDR1 and CDR2 from the germline V gene are GEAIGNYY and EKD. The V gene end was trimmed by 0 bases and the J gene end by 8 bases; junction bases not matched to a gene: 1. This CDR3 is built from 14 residues. This CDR3 reads CACDTVGDTAQLFF. The CDR3, as DNA: TGTGCCTGTGACACCGTGGGGGATACGGCACAACTCTTCTTT.

In regard to this clone: A much bigger clone sits one base away, suggesting this may be a read error. Different DNA sequences within this sample yield the same CDR3. This chain links TRDV2 with TRDJ3; 9 bases match TRDD3. This CDR3 has 18 amino acids. Germline lookup yields CDR1 GEAIGNYY and CDR2 EKD. The CDR3 sequence: CACDSAGGFGWDTRQMFF. CDR3 coding DNA: TGTGCCTGTGACTCGGCTGGGGGATTCGGCTGGGACACTCGACAGATGTTTTTC.

About this clone itself: A far bigger clonotype differs at one base, so this is likely a read error. The rearrangement uses TRDV2 and TRDJ2; TRDD3 aligns across 12 bases. With 2 bases clipped from V and 4 bases from J, the junction kept 13 bases outside the gene matches. This CDR3 contains 19 residues. CDR1 and CDR2 (germline): GEAIGNYY, EKD. The CDR3 loop reads CACDSAYFALGDTTAQLFF. The DNA of the CDR3 is TGTGCCTGTGACAGTGCTTACTTTGCACTGGGGGATACGACAGCACAACTCTTCTTT.

Regarding this clone: A much larger clone sits a single nucleotide away, making a read error possible. The rearrangement joins TRDV2 to TRDJ3; 7 bases are shared with TRDD3. There are 13 residues in the CDR3. Germline values: CDR1 GEAIGNYY, CDR2 EKD. V shed 3 bases, J shed 10 bases, and the junction held 2 bases outside the gene matches. CDR3 region: CACDCWGTRQMFF. The CDR3 DNA follows: TGTGCCTGTGACTGCTGGGGGACCCGACAGATGTTTTTC.

For this clone: A far larger clone is just one base off, so this is likely a read error. The V and J genes are TRDV2 and TRDJ1; D is unresolved. The germline CDR1 and CDR2 sequences are GEAIGNYY and EKD. The V end was cut by 6 bases, the J end by 3 bases, with 7 bases between. This CDR3 region has 11 residues. In nucleotides, the CDR3 is TGTGCCTGTCATATCGCCGATAAACTCATCTTT. It codes for CACHIADKLIF.

Worth noting for this clone: A far larger clone is one nucleotide away, so this likely arose from a read error. At the DNA level, this CDR3 is encoded by other sequences in the same sample as well. The chain couples TRDV2 to TRDJ2; a weak D match, TRDD3 (5 bases). Germline-derived CDR1 and CDR2 are GEAIGNYY and EKD. This CDR3 has 11 residues. In nucleotides, the CDR3 is TGTGCTTGGGGCTTGACAGCACAACTCTTCTTT. As protein: CAWGLTAQLFF.

This clone was recorded a few times. The junction differs from germline at one of its ends, possibly a read error. This sample also contains other DNA sequences that code for the same CDR3. The chain has TRDV2 and TRDJ1; 13 positions agree with TRDD3. The CDR3 sequence is 24 residues long. Per germline, CDR1 GEAIGNYY and CDR2 EKD. The CDR3 sequence: CACDARPDSTGGYARPFYTDKLIF. The CDR3 nucleotides read TGTGCCTGTGACGCTCGCCCGGACAGTACTGGGGGATACGCAAGGCCCTTCTACACTGATAAACTCATCTTT.

Concerning this clone itself: A far larger clone is off by one base, so a read error is likely. The same CDR3 arises from other DNA sequences in this sample as well. The gene calls are TRDV2 and TRDJ3; 12 positions match TRDD3. The CDR3 is 17 amino acids. Germline V gene data show CDR1 as GEAIGNYY and CDR2 as EKD. The CDR3 sequence is CACDILGDTWDTRQMFF. The DNA of the CDR3 is TGTGCCTGTGACATACTGGGGGATACCTGGGACACACGACAGATGTTTTTC.

Comment on this clone: A far larger clone lies a single base away; this is likely a read error. The V gene is TRDV2, the J gene TRDJ3; TRDD3 matches at 11 bases. Germline values: CDR1 GEAIGNYY, CDR2 EKD. This CDR3 contains 19 residues. The CDR3 sequence: CACDPLWGIRSWDTQQMFF. The CDR3 nucleotides read TGTGCCTGTGATCCTTTATGGGGGATACGCTCCTGGGACACCCAACAGATGTTTTTC.

To note about this clone: A single base is all that separates this from a far larger clone, so a read error is likely. This chain uses TRDV2 with TRDJ2; D not certain. Germline CDR1 is GEAIGNYY and CDR2 is EKD. CDR3 size: 14 residues. In DNA form, the CDR3 reads TGTGCCTATGACACCGGGTTATGGACAGCACAACTCTTCTTT. As protein: CAYDTGLWTAQLFF.

There are a few counts of this clone. A single base is all that separates this from a far larger clone, so a read error is likely. This specimen includes other DNA sequences encoding the same CDR3. The rearrangement joins TRDV2 to TRDJ3; 7 bases map to TRDD2. CDR1 is GEAIGNYY and CDR2 is EKD in the germline V gene. This CDR3 contains 17 residues. This chain's CDR3 is CACDTWGPSWDTRQMFF. CDR3 nucleotide sequence: TGTGCCTGTGACACCTGGGGACCTTCCTGGGACACACGACAGATGTTTTTC.

The sample holds one count of this clone. A much larger clone sits a single nucleotide away, making a read error possible. The identical CDR3 is also encoded by other nucleotide sequences in the sample. The J gene is TRDJ1, the V gene TRDV2; 11 bases are shared with TRDD3. Trimming took 2 bases from V and 5 from J; bases not matched to a gene: 21. CDR1 is GEAIGNYY, CDR2 EKD, per germline. The CDR3 loop spans 20 amino acids. The CDR3 coding sequence is TGTGCCTGTGACAGAGGGGGTATTCGCTGGGGGATACCGGGGGCTGATAAACTCATCTTT. Protein product: CACDRGGIRWGIPGADKLIF.

Notes on this clone: With only one base between it and a far larger clone, this is likely a read error. In the same sample, other DNA sequences code for this CDR3. The chain combines TRDV2 with TRDJ1, with unresolved D. Germline CDR1 is GEAIGNYY and CDR2 is EKD. The CDR3 is made up of 16 amino acids. The CDR3 here is CACDTRWSSYTDKLIF. DNA of the CDR3: TGTGCCTGTGACACGCGCTGGAGCAGTTACACAGATAAACTCATCTTT.

Details on this clone: One base away lies a much larger clone, so this may be a sequencing read error. Other nucleotide sequences in the sample specify the same CDR3. This sequence joins TRDV2 and TRDJ3; TRDD3 matches at 8 bases. The CDR3 is 19 residues long. Per germline, CDR1 GEAIGNYY and CDR2 EKD. This chain's CDR3 is CACDVWGTPSSWDTRQMFF. The CDR3 DNA follows: TGTGCCTGTGACGTCTGGGGGACCCCGAGCTCCTGGGACACTCGACAGATGTTTTTC.

Points on this clone: A read error may explain this, as a much larger clone is one base away. The rearrangement joins TRDV2 to TRDJ3; D is possibly TRDD3 (5 bases). This CDR3 region has 16 residues. In germline, CDR1 is GEAIGNYY, CDR2 EKD. V was shortened by 0 bases and J by 1 base, with 6 bases between the two germline ends. Here the CDR3 reads CACDTRGSWDTRQMFF. The CDR3, as DNA: TGTGCCTGTGACACCAGGGGGTCCTGGGACACCCGACAGATGTTTTTC.

Of note for this clone: A far larger clone is just one base off, so this is likely a read error. The chain carries TRDV2 and TRDJ1; 13 bases map to TRDD3. The CDR3 has 16 amino acids. CDR1 and CDR2 from the germline V gene are GEAIGNYY and EKD. CDR3 coding DNA: TGTGCCTGTGACGTACTGGGGGATACGTACACCGATATACTCATCTTT. Its protein is CACDVLGDTYTDILIF.

On this clone: A far larger clone is just one base off, so this is likely a read error. Other nucleotide sequences in the sample specify the same CDR3. This rearrangement joins TRDV2 to TRDJ2; TRDD3 agrees at 9 bases. The CDR3 is made up of 13 amino acids. The V gene's germline CDR1 is GEAIGNYY and CDR2 EKD. CDR3 in DNA: TGTGCCTGTGACACCTGGGGGATAGCACAGCTCTTCTTT. Amino acid sequence: CACDTWGIAQLFF.

This clone is labeled medium-sized. Other DNA sequences from this sample encode an identical CDR3 as well. The chain joins TRDV2 to TRDJ3; 9 nucleotides match TRDD3. This CDR3 is built from 20 residues. CDR1 is GEAIGNYY and CDR2 is EKD in the germline V gene. J gave up 0 bases and V 0 bases, and 8 bases lay outside the gene matches. The CDR3 region has the DNA TGTGCCTGTGACACCGTGGTACTGGGGGAGAGCTCCTGGGACACCCGACAGATGTTTTTC. This encodes CACDTVVLGESSWDTRQMFF.

About this clone: It is likely a read error: a sequence one base away is far more abundant. The V call is TRDV2, the J call TRDJ3; maybe TRDD3 (6 bases). The CDR3 contains 18 residues. Germline assignment: CDR1 GEAIGNYY and CDR2 EKD. V lost 0 bases and J lost 2, with 13 bases in between. As DNA, the CDR3 is TGTGCCTGTGACACCGAGGGATATCTGACCTGGGACACCCGACAGATGTTTTTC. Its translation is CACDTEGYLTWDTRQMFF.

This clone has more than one count but fewer than ten. Possible read error: a much larger clone is one base away. The sample holds other DNA sequences that translate to the same CDR3. This chain uses TRDV2 with TRDJ1; no clear D gene. In germline, CDR1 is GEAIGNYY, CDR2 EKD. The CDR3 is 13 residues long. The germline V and J ends were trimmed by 7 bases and 5 bases, with 16 bases remaining between them. The CDR3 region has the DNA TGTGCCTGGCGCGTGTACGGCACTGATAAACTCATCTTT. It is translated as CAWRVYGTDKLIF.